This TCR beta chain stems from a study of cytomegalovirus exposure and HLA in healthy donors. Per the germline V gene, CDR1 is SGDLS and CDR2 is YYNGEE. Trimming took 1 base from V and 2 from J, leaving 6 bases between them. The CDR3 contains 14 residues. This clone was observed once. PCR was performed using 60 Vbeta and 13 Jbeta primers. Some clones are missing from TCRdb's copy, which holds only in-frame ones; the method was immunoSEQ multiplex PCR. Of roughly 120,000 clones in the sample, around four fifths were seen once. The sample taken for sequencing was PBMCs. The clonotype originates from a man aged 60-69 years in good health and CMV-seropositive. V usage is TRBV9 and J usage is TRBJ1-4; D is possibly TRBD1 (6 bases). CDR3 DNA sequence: TGTGCCAGCAGCGTAACAGGGACTAATGAAAAACTGTTTTTT. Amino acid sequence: CASSVTGTNEKLFF.